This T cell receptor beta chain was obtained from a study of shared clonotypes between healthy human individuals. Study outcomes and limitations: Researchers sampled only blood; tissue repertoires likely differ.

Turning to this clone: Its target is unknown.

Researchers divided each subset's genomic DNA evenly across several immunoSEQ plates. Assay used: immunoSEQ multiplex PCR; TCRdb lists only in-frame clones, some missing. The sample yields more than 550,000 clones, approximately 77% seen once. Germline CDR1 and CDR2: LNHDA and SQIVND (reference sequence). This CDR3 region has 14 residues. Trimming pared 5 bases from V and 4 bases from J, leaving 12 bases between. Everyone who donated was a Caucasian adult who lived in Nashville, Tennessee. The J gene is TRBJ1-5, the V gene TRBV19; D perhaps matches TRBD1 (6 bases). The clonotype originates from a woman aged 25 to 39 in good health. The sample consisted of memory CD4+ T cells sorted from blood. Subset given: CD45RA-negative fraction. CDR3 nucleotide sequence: TGTGCCAGTAGTCAGACAGGATCTAATCAGCCCCAGCATTTT. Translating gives CASSQTGSNQPQHF.